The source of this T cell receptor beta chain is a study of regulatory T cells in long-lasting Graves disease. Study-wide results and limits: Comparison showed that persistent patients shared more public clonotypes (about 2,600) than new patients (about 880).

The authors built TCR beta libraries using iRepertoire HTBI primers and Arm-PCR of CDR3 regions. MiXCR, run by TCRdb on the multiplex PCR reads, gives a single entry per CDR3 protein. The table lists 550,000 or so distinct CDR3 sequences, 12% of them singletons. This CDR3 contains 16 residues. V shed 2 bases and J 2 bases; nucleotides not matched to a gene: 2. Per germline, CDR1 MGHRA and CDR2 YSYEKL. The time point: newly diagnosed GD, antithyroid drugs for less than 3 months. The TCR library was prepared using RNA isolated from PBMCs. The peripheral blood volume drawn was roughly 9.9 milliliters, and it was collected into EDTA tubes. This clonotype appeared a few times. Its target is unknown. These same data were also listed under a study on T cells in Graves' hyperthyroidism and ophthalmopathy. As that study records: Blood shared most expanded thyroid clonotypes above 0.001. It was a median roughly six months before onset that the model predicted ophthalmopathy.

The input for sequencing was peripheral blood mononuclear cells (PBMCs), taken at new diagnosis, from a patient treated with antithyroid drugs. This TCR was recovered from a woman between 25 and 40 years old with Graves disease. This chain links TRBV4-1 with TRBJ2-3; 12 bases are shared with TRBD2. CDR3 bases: TGCGCCAGCAGCCAAAGGACTAGCGGGACCACAGATACGCAGTATTTT. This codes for CASSQRTSGTTDTQYF.